The sequence of this TCR beta chain was determined in a study of T-cell memory formation after mild COVID-19. This clonotype was seen many times. Germline V gives CDR1 MNHEY, CDR2 SVGAGI. This CDR3 is 12 amino acids long. Trimming left V 5 bases short and J 5 bases short, with 9 bases between. TCRdb reprocessed the 5' RACE reads via MiXCR and lists one record per CDR3 protein. The data contain under 300,000 distinct CDR3 sequences, 8% to 9.5% of them singletons. The clonotype was recovered from a man between 18 and 29 years old who had mild COVID-19 (a few samples of this study predate the infection). Cell type and time point are not known. The sample was PBMCs or a T cell subset sorted from them (not recorded which). The chain links TRBV6-5 to TRBJ1-1, with TRBD1 as a possible D gene (5 bases). The CDR3 bases are TGTGCCAGCAGTAGGGGCGAGACTGAAGCTTTCTTT. As protein: CASSRGETEAFF.